The next 18 T cell receptor beta chains were all read from a single sample in a study of T cell responses to AZD1222 COVID-19 vaccine. Using immunoSEQ multiplex PCR, the repertoire was profiled, and TCRdb retains in-frame clones only, with some absent. The sample carries more than 130,000 clones, about nine tenths recorded once. Specimen: peripheral blood, collected on day 0 of AZD1222 vaccination. The receptors here all came from an adult in good health.

The rearrangement joins TRBV9 to TRBJ1-5, with no clear D. This CDR3 spans 13 amino acids. Germline V gene lookup returns CDR1 SGDLS and CDR2 YYNGEE. The ends were cut back, 0 bases at V and 5 bases at J, with 6 bases in the middle. CDR3 coding DNA: TGTGCCAGCAGCGTAGGGGAGTATCAGCCCCAGCATTTT. It is translated as CASSVGEYQPQHF.

The V and J genes are TRBV11-3 and TRBJ1-4, with D possibly matching TRBD1 (5 bases). V lost 1 base to trimming and J lost 7 bases, with 13 bases between them. From germline, CDR1 is SGHNT and CDR2 YENEEA. The CDR3 has 15 residues. For the CDR3, the DNA is TGTGCCAGCAGCTTAGGTGCCAGGGTCGGTGAAAAACTGTTTTTT. This codes for CASSLGARVGEKLFF. Full variable domain (rest looked up from reference TRBV11-3 and TRBJ1-4): EAGVVQSPRYKIIEKKQPVAFWCNPISGHNTLYWYLQNLGQGPELLIRYENEEAVDDSQLPKDRFSAERLKGVDSTLKIQPAELGDSAVYLCASSLGARVGEKLFFGSGTQLSVL.

This clone has a single count. The J gene is TRBJ1-5, the V gene TRBV7-2, with a tentative D call TRBD1 (6 bases). The CDR3 spans 13 residues. V lost 5 bases to trimming and J lost 7 bases, with 12 bases between them. Germline V gene lookup returns CDR1 SGHTA and CDR2 FQGNSA. This chain's CDR3 is CASSPTGAQPQHF. The CDR3, as DNA: TGTGCCAGCAGCCCGACGGGGGCCCAGCCCCAGCATTTT.

The CDR3 region has the DNA TGCGCCAGCAGCTGGGATAGCGGGGGGACTCCCTACGAGCAGTACTTC. Amino acid sequence: CASSWDSGGTPYEQYF. The gene calls are TRBV5-1 and TRBJ2-7; 10 bases are a match to TRBD2. CDR3 length: 16 residues. V was pared by 3 bases and J by 2 bases, with 8 bases of the junction left unmatched. Germline CDR1 reads SGHRS; CDR2 reads YFSETQ.

This clone was observed a handful of times. The chain is built from TRBV15 and TRBJ1-2, with D unclear. Between the trimmed V and J ends, which lost 5 bases and 4 bases, there was a span of 11 bases. The germline CDR1 and CDR2 sequences are LNHNV and YYDKDF (reference sequence). The CDR3 is 13 amino acids. The CDR3 here is CATSEDRFYGYTF. CDR3 sequence (DNA): TGTGCCACCAGCGAGGATCGGTTCTATGGCTACACCTTC.

The chain combines TRBV6-6 with TRBJ2-7; unclear D gene. The CDR3 loop spans 14 amino acids. Germline loops: CDR1 MNHNY, CDR2 SVGAGI (reference sequence). The V and J ends lost 6 bases and 0 bases respectively, with 12 bases between them. CDR3 sequence (DNA): TGTGCCAGCAGCGGCGGATTGAGCTCCTACGAGCAGTACTTC. This codes for CASSGGLSSYEQYF.

The chain carries TRBV3-1 (or the pseudogene TRBV3-2) and TRBJ2-1; 11 positions agree with TRBD2. With 3 bases clipped from V and 4 bases from J, the junction kept 8 bases outside the gene matches. CDR3 length: 17 residues. Germline V lookup: CDR1 LGHDT, CDR2 YNNKEL (reference sequence). CDR3 coding DNA: TGTGCCAGCAGCCAGGAAAAACTAGCGGGAGTATACAATGAGCAGTTCTTC. Amino acid sequence: CASSQEKLAGVYNEQFF.

The chain couples TRBV5-6 to TRBJ2-3, with D possibly being TRBD1 or TRBD2 (5 bases each). Trimming took 4 bases from V and 6 from J, leaving 18 bases between them. The V gene's germline CDR1 is SGHDT and CDR2 YYEEEE. This CDR3 is built from 15 residues. CDR3 in amino acids: CASSVGPQWGDTQYF. The CDR3 region has the DNA TGTGCCAGCAGCGTGGGACCTCAGTGGGGGGATACGCAGTATTTT. The complete variable domain, with remaining parts taken from reference TRBV5-6 and TRBJ2-3, reads DAGVTQSPTHLIKTRGQQVTLRCSPKSGHDTVSWYQQALGQGPQFIFQYYEEEERQRGNFPDRFSGHQFPNYSSELNVNALLLGDSALYLCASSVGPQWGDTQYFGPGTRLTVL.

This clone was counted between two and nine times. The V call is TRBV10-3, the J call TRBJ1-1, with 8 nucleotides matching TRBD1. After removal of 7 bases from V and 4 bases from J, the junction contained 8 bases not matched to a gene. This CDR3 has 14 amino acids. CDR1 and CDR2 from the germline V gene are ENHRY and SYGVKD. CDR3 sequence: CAINQGALATEAFF. CDR3 DNA sequence: TGTGCCATCAACCAGGGGGCTCTCGCCACTGAAGCTTTCTTT.

Regarding this clone: This sample also contains other DNA sequences that code for the same CDR3. This rearrangement joins TRBV12-3 or TRBV12-4 to TRBJ1-5; weak D call: TRBD1 (5 bases). This CDR3 is 12 amino acids long. V was cut by 7 bases and J by 5 bases, with 9 bases left in between. CDR3 loop: CASTRGDQPQHF. CDR3 sequence (DNA): TGTGCCAGCACTCGGGGGGATCAGCCCCAGCATTTT.

The chain recombines TRBV6-6 with TRBJ2-3; D might be TRBD2 (6 bases). The CDR3 extends over 14 amino acids. Between the trimmed V and J ends, which lost 8 bases and 1 base, there was a span of 13 bases. The germline CDR1 and CDR2 sequences are MNHNY and SVGAGI (reference sequence). The CDR3 reads CASLASSGTDTQYF. CDR3 DNA: TGTGCCAGCTTAGCGTCTAGCGGCACAGATACGCAGTATTTT.

This clone has only one observation. V gene TRBV18 combines with J gene TRBJ1-1; 8 bases are shared with TRBD1. Trimming removed 6 bases from V and 4 bases from J; junction bases left unmatched: 4. Germline V lookup: CDR1 KGHSH, CDR2 LQKENI. This CDR3 comprises 13 residues. The CDR3 reads CASSPTGVTEAFF. In DNA, the CDR3 is TGTGCCAGCTCCCCGACAGGGGTCACTGAAGCTTTCTTT.

This sequence joins TRBV2 and TRBJ1-2; D is perhaps TRBD1 (5 bases). This CDR3 has 14 residues. V lost 2 bases, J lost 0 bases, and 7 bases lay in between. CDR1 SNHLY and CDR2 FYNNEI come from the germline V gene. The CDR3 coding sequence is TGTGCCAGCAGTGAATCAGGGCCTAACTATGGCTACACCTTC. Translated, it gives CASSESGPNYGYTF.

The rearrangement links TRBV5-5 to TRBJ2-5; the D call may be TRBD1 or TRBD2 (6 bases each). Looked up from germline, CDR1 is SGHKS and CDR2 is YYEKEE (reference sequence). This CDR3 comprises 15 residues. V was pared by 7 bases and J by 2 bases, with 18 bases between. The CDR3 DNA reads as TGTGCCAGCTCTCACACAGGGAGGAGGCAAGAGACCCAGTACTTC. Encoded protein: CASSHTGRRQETQYF.

The chain links TRBV6-5 to TRBJ1-6, with D tentatively TRBD1 (6 bases). Deletions cut 2 bases from V and 14 bases from J, with 10 bases between. CDR1 is MNHEY, CDR2 SVGAGI, per germline. CDR3 size: 12 residues. CDR3 sequence (DNA): TGTGCCAGCAGTTACCTGAGGGGGGCCCTCCACTTT. Translation: CASSYLRGALHF.

The V call is TRBV30, the J call TRBJ2-3, with 7 bases identical to TRBD1. The CDR3 is made up of 14 amino acids. CDR1 and CDR2 from the germline V gene are GTSNPN and SVGIG (reference sequence). V trimming: 4 bases; J trimming: 3 bases; junction bases outside the gene matches: 7. The CDR3 DNA follows: TGTGCCTGGACCAAGGGGGCGAGAACAGATACGCAGTATTTT. This translates into CAWTKGARTDTQYF.

CDR3 sequence reads: CASGRGRDGYTF. CDR3 coding DNA: TGTGCCAGCGGGAGGGGGCGTGATGGCTACACCTTC. The rearrangement uses TRBV2 and TRBJ1-2; 7 bases line up with TRBD1. The CDR3 runs to 12 residues. The J segment lost 6 bases and the V segment lost 8 bases, leaving 6 bases of the junction unmatched. Germline V gene data show CDR1 as SNHLY and CDR2 as FYNNEI. Drawing the rest from reference TRBV2 and TRBJ1-2, the complete variable domain is EPEVTQTPSHQVTQMGQEVILRCVPISNHLYFYWYRQILGQKVEFLVSFYNNEISEKSEIFDDQFSVERPDGSNFTLKIRSTKLEDSAMYFCASGRGRDGYTFGSGTRLTVV.

V and J are TRBV6-5 and TRBJ2-5; D is ambiguous. Germline V CDR1 and CDR2: MNHEY, SVGAGI. V lost 5 bases and J lost 2, with 12 bases in between. The CDR3 has 14 residues. DNA of the CDR3: TGTGCCAGCAGTCCCTCCAGAATTCAAGAGACCCAGTACTTC. This gives the protein CASSPSRIQETQYF.